This TCR beta chain was profiled in a study of blood T cell repertoires in COVID-19 (dated by TCRdb to 2020 to 2021). Study-level background: The collaborator samples originated in the United States, Italy and Spain and spanned the acute and convalescent phases of COVID-19. Where available, HLA class I and class II types were obtained from metadata supplied by the sample provider rather than from assay-based typing. The samples were drawn from the first 160 participants of the ongoing ImmuneRACE study and from 1,254 subjects provided by 6 global collaborators. A freely available public database, intended as a resource for researchers studying the immune response to SARS-CoV-2, is where the repertoires were released. The dataset comprised deeply sampled blood TCRbeta repertoires from subjects exposed to, actively infected with, or recovered from COVID-19. Nearly every sample came with metadata listing a de-identified subject ID, COVID-19 status, age in years and sex. The material from the prospective study consisted of cDNA or gDNA derived from T cells, B-cell-depleted T cells, or PBMCs.

Regarding this clone: It lacks a known antigen. No quality values exist for individual bases; no much larger clone is one base distant.

TCRbeta CDR3 regions were amplified from genomic DNA by means of the immunoSEQ Assay, a bias-controlled multiplex PCR. The published analysis was carried out like this. Within the assay, amplification of reference gene primers was used to estimate how many nucleated cells each sample contained. To quantify the absolute abundance of each unique TCRbeta CDR3 rearrangement, sequence reads were collapsed and filtered. Productive Simpson clonality was computed per sample as the square root of Simpson's diversity index over productive rearrangements. TCRdb stores this immuneACCESS table with in-frame sequences only. Part of the clones is absent; in the studies checked, under half of the shortfall reflects unresolved V genes, and no reason is known for the rest. That table supplies the V and J calls and clone size; D and trimming were determined from the DNA. This sample comprises about 270,000 clones, roughly 93% of them detected only once. The top ten clones comprise about 2% of the sample.

Per the germline V gene (reference sequence), SGHAT is the CDR1 and FQDESV is the CDR2. The germline V end is reduced by 4 bases and the J end by 3 bases; junction bases left unmatched: 9. Reading from cysteine to phenylalanine, the CDR3 counts 16 amino acids. Only the CDR3 region is kept as DNA, spanning 48 bases read in frame from base 1. In the prospective study, participants were roughly 18 to 100 years old, resided in about two dozen geographic areas of the United States, and were enrolled through a virtual design. In the prospective study, cohorts were assigned on the basis of participant-reported clinical history obtained from a screening survey and a study questionnaire. In the prospective study, whole blood, serum and a nasopharyngeal or oropharyngeal swab were collected from each participant by mobile phlebotomists. Participants in the prospective study had the option to provide additional blood draws and questionnaires over an approximately 2-month period. Before DNA extraction, prospective study blood samples were shipped either frozen or at room temperature.

Paper-wide results and their limitations: The quantity of clinical and demographic metadata differed by source and by participant and was supplied without curation.

Sample: PBMCs or T cells enriched from blood (not recorded which). The origin of this receptor is a woman between 35 and 50 years old with acute COVID-19. The chain is made from TRBV11-1 and TRBJ2-3; 8 of the junction bases match TRBD1. CDR3 sequence: CASSWGRDRGTDTQYF. The DNA reads as follows: TGTGCCAGCAGCTGGGGACGAGACAGGGGAACAGATACGCAGTATTTT.